This record concerns one TCR beta chain sequence. Its antigen is not yet known. No base-level quality is on record; no much larger clone is a single base apart. This sample was included in a study of shared clonotypes between healthy human individuals (TCRdb year 2020). As for the study more broadly: Three men and a couple of women, aged 18 to 49 years, made up the cohort. Per donor, leukapheresis produced somewhere between about 0.9 and 9.5 billion PBMCs. For each donor, CD4 naive and CD4 memory were each given three plates, CD8 naive was given two plates, and CD8 memory was given one plate. To increase sequencing depth and limit assay-specific biases, TCR repertoire library preparation and sequencing were carried out by different laboratories using diverse techniques. To estimate repertoire size and how much clonotypes are shared between individuals, the study performed deep sequencing of blood TCR repertoires from about 5 healthy adults.

Using the deep immunoSEQ assay, multiplex PCR amplified TCR CDR3 regions from genomic DNA. Extracted genomic DNA from each cell subset was distributed evenly across all wells of several immunoSEQ 96-well plates, and each plate was treated as a replicate. Each replicate PCR for sorted subsets received about 210 ng genomic DNA, equal to about 30,000 T cell genomes. The purified libraries were quantified using a Qubit 3.0 fluorometer, sized with a Bioanalyzer 2100, and then quantified again using the KAPA Library Quantification kit. Every immunoSEQ 96-well plate was sequenced on a dedicated single-read 150-cycle Illumina NextSeq 550 flow cell. In the source study's methods: Because the immunoSEQ output included only junctional sequences and no quality scores, the filtering could not be the same as the filtering used for full-length reads. Sequences were annotated with PyIR, a Python wrapper for IgBLAST v1.9, using IMGT germline references to assign V/J genes and CDR3. Reads were filtered out if the reads had weak V/J assignments (E-value above 1e-6), no CDR3, stop codons, out-of-frame junctions, or ambiguous translated residues. V3J clonotypes were defined by identical inferred V gene, J gene, and CDR3 amino acid sequence. Percentage overlap between repertoires was computed as shared unique clonotypes divided by the size of the smaller repertoire. RTK rarefaction, the Chao1 estimator, and Recon v2.1 estimates of unobserved clonotypes were used to assess repertoire richness. OLGA was used to compute generation probabilities for all TCRbeta clonotypes that the gDNA method yielded from several donors. TCRdb re-hosts the immuneACCESS table, in-frame sequences only. Its copies lack some clones; in the studies checked, an unresolved V gene accounts for under half of them, and the cause for the rest is not known. That table furnishes V, J and clone size, whereas the DNA furnished D and trimming. The sample yields roughly 720,000 clones; about 90% were counted once. The ten largest clones represent approximately 35% of the sample.

The germline V and J ends show losses of 6 bases and 6 bases respectively, and no gene match explains 13 bases of the junction. The CDR3 contains 17 residues, cysteine and phenylalanine counted. The entry retains the CDR3 DNA only, 51 bases that are in frame from base 1. CDR1 and CDR2 were assigned from the germline V gene (reference sequence) as MNHEY and SMNVEV. General study outcomes and caveats: Sampling was restricted to blood, and TCR repertoires in tissues likely differ from the TCR repertoires found in blood. Pairwise subsampling led to the expectation that sequencing depth would affect the degree of clonotype sharing among donors. Even with the large sequencing depth, rarefaction of the sorted-subset datasets indicated that sequencing was incomplete. Larger estimated clonotype richness was generally found for naive subsets than for memory subsets. Sharing across several donors was observed for about 5% of naive CD4, under 4% of naive CD8, 2.3% of memory CD4, and about 0.38% of memory CD8 clonotypes. Because the study included a small number of donors, the genetic and exposure-history diversity represented was limited. Higher generation probabilities were observed for clonotypes shared by all four sorted-subset donors than for non-shared clonotypes.

Healthy HIV-negative adults with no recently reported acute infections or vaccinations were included as donors. Every donor was a Caucasian adult residing in Nashville, Tennessee, USA. CD8 memory samples were composed of magnetically selected CD45RO+ cells combined with CCR7-negative CD45RA+ effector memory (TemRA) cells. After blood collection by leukapheresis, PBMCs were isolated using Ficoll-Histopaque density gradient centrifugation and then cryopreserved in the vapor phase of liquid nitrogen. Purity and quantity of every magnetically sorted T cell population were checked by analytical flow cytometry. Genomic DNA was isolated from every sorted fraction and measured by UV absorbance on a Nanodrop 2000c.

The clonotype originates from a man between 18 and 29 years old in good health. Some clones in this sample may be carry-over from other donors' samples. Sequencing used memory CD8+ T cells from PBMCs. The sample's cell subset or site label is to be understood as: CD45RO+ cells pooled with CCR7-negative TemRA cells. The chain links TRBV27 with TRBJ2-1; TRBD2 agrees with 11 junctional bases. The DNA sequence is TGTGCCAGCAGCCTTAGCGGGAGGGCCGATTGGGGCAATGAGCAGTTCTTC. Its protein reads: CASSLSGRADWGNEQFF.